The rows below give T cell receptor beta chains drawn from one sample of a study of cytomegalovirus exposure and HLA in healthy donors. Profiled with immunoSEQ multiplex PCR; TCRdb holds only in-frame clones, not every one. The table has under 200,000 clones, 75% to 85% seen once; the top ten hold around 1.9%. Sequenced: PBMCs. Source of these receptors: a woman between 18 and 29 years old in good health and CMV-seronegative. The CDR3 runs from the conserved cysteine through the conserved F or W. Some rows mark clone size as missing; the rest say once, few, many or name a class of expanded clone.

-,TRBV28,CASSLGDRGNSPLHF
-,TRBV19,CASSPKTGRNTEAFF
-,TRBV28,CASSPPRSSGRSDTQYF
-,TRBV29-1,CSVSTDGVQPQHF
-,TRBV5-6,CASSLAMAREQYF
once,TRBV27,CASSFGRGASYEQYF
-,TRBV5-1,CASSLIAGMNTEAFF
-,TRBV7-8,CASSLDRGIYEQYF
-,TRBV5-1,CASSSIPNGDYGYTF
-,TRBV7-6,CASSLGGWGRTDTQYF
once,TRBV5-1,CASRHSGHLNTEAFF
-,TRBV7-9,CASSLLTGQGEEKLFF
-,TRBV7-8,CASSLGLKTNTGELFF
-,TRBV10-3,CAISVGAVNYGYTF
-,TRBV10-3,CAISEGGSYEQYF
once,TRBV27,CASSLQGNYGYTF
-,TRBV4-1,CASSQTGTGTYEQYF
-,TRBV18,CASSPSVGTGDEQYF
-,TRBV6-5,CASSYEGGDEQYF
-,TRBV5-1,CASSFIPGGYIYNEQFF
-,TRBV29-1,CSVRQGGGQPQHF
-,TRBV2,CASRDNNNEQFF
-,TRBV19,CASSIGQGHEQYF
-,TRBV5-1,CASSAGGWGSYEQYF
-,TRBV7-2,CASNTGGEQYF
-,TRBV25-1,CASSVGSFDSPQTQYF
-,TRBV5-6,CASSLDGVADGYTF
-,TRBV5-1,CASSLAPDNSPLHF
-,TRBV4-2,CASSLRGGRTDTQYF
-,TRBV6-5,CATRGRVQNTEAFF
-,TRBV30,CAWSGDRVGTGELFF
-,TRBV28,CARGDRGNQPQHF
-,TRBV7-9,CSSSQGQDSNEKLFF
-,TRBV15,CATSGDTGANVLTF
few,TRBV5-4,CASGTPLEQYF
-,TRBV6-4,CASSPGTGQPQHF
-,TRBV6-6,CASSYGGGLHEQYF
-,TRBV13,CASSLAGQGRGEQFF
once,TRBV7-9,CASSLDRSSIQYF
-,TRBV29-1,CSVGGQARNAYEQYF
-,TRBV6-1,CASSPYYEQYF
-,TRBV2,CASTPRGLAISYEQYF
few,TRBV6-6,CASSSRGTGELFF